This TCR beta chain was obtained from a study of tumor-infiltrating lymphocytes in primary liver carcinoma. Study background: Regardless of tissue type, samples showed similar yields of roughly 3.65 to 7.5 million productive TCRbeta reads.

Priming with a constant-region primer yielded TCR beta cDNA from 500 ng total RNA. Three nested multiplex PCR rounds of slightly modified ARM-PCR generated TCR beta libraries. Use of TRBV1-TRBV30 forward primers with a C-beta reverse primer characterized the first two PCR rounds, which lasted approximately 11 cycles each. TCRdb itself ran the multiplex PCR reads through MiXCR, one entry per CDR3 protein. The table has 90,000 to 100,000 distinct CDR3 sequences, over 55% seen once. It was from 20-30 mg of unsorted bulk tissue that RNA and DNA were co-extracted. V shed 9 bases and J 6 bases; nucleotides not matched to a gene: 16. This CDR3 spans 17 amino acids. Germline CDR1 is LNHDA and CDR2 is SQIVND (reference sequence).

Sample: liver tumor tissue from sampling region 5. The subset here: tumor region T5, tumor centre. The sequence was collected from a woman between 55 and 75 years old with primary liver carcinoma and hepatitis B virus infection. V gene TRBV19 combines with J gene TRBJ1-5; 11 nucleotides agree with TRBD1. The CDR3 loop is CARSPLPGQGASQPQHF. Written as DNA, the CDR3 is TGTGCCAGGAGTCCCCTTCCCGGACAGGGGGCGTCTCAGCCCCAGCATTTT.